The sample holds one count of the clone carrying this T cell receptor (beta chain). Germline V CDR1 and CDR2: GTSNPN, SVGIG (reference sequence). Trimming removed 0 bases from V and 7 bases from J; junction bases left unmatched: 10. This CDR3 has 15 amino acids. Only in-frame clones appear in the TCRdb table, and some are missing; sequencing was by immunoSEQ multiplex PCR. The sample gives roughly 700,000 clones, around nine tenths of which show up once; about 0.01% is in the top ten. The data were taken from a study of shared T cell receptors in the human thymus. These data are also associated with another study on human thymus T cells. This second report adds: Resections were taken during corrective heart surgery, and the thymus tissue came from these.

The clonotype comes from a boy younger than two with a congenital heart defect. Sequencing input: thymocytes. This chain uses TRBV30 with TRBJ2-3; 7 bases fit TRBD2. The DNA for the CDR3 is TGTGCCTGGAGTGTTACTAGCGACTCAAGCTATACGCAGTATTTT. Translation gives CAWSVTSDSSYTQYF.